The clone carrying this TCR beta chain was seen at least ten times. One entry per CDR3 protein, called by TCRdb with MiXCR from the reads. Found here are roughly 230,000 distinct CDR3 sequences, approximately 15% of them singletons; the top ten hold around 43%. These data belong to a study of T cell repertoires in cytomegalovirus infection. Whole-study context: Signatures in public TCR beta sequences pointed to both CMV infection and matching HLA type.

The V segment lost 6 bases and the J segment 4 bases; nucleotides outside the gene matches: 2. Germline V lookup: CDR1 SGHAT, CDR2 FQNNGV. The CDR3 has 13 amino acids. This TCR derives from a human donor in good health (CMV status not recorded). Some clones in this sample may be carry-over from other donors' samples. The chain carries TRBV11-2 and TRBJ1-1; 10 positions agree with TRBD1. What was sequenced was CD8+ T cells from PBMCs. The CDR3 reads CASRRQGATEAFF. Here the CDR3 DNA reads TGTGCCAGCAGAAGACAGGGGGCCACTGAAGCTTTCTTT.